Presented here are 10 T cell receptor beta chains from one specimen sequenced in a study of OX40 agonist ivuxolimab in advanced cancers. The protocol was immunoSEQ multiplex PCR, while the TCRdb copy is restricted to in-frame clones and leaves out a portion. The sample lists roughly 50,000 clones, just over 85% occurring once. The input for sequencing was CD4+ or CD8+ T cells sorted from blood, taken in a trial of the OX40 agonist ivuxolimab. These receptors were collected from an adult with an advanced solid tumor such as melanoma, head and neck, liver or kidney cancer.

The chain has TRBV6-9 and TRBJ1-5; D remains unclear. This CDR3 has 15 amino acids. Germline CDR1 reads MNHGY; CDR2 reads SVAAGI. V was pared by 7 bases and J by 0 bases, with 13 bases between. CDR3 nucleotides: TGTGCCAGCACAGCAAGTAAAGGTAGCAATCAGCCCCAGCATTTT. As protein: CASTASKGSNQPQHF.

The genes are TRBV21-1 and TRBJ2-3; the DNA was not compared with TRBD2, the D call given in the table. TRBV21-1 constitutes a pseudogene. The CDR3 has 16 amino acids. CDR3 DNA sequence: TGTGCCAGCAGCAAAGCCACGGGGAGCAGACCAGATACGCAGTATTTT. As protein: CASSKATGSRPDTQYF.

The V and J genes are TRBV13 and TRBJ1-2; TRBD1 might be the D (5 bases). The germline V gene encodes CDR1 PRHDT and CDR2 FYEKMQ (reference sequence). CDR3 length: 18 amino acids. Between the trimmed V and J ends, which lost 2 bases and 4 bases, there was a span of 23 bases. In nucleotides, the CDR3 is TGTGCCAGCAGCTTAAATTGGATTAGCGCAGCAGGGAGCTATGGCTACACCTTC. Amino acid sequence: CASSLNWISAAGSYGYTF. Variable domain in full (rest from reference TRBV13 and TRBJ1-2): AAGVIQSPRHLIKEKRETATLKCYPIPRHDTVYWYQQGPGQDPQFLISFYEKMQSDKGSIPDRFSAQQFSDYHSELNMSSLELGDSALYFCASSLNWISAAGSYGYTFGSGTRLTVV.

This clone appeared a single time. The V and J genes are TRBV25-1 and TRBJ2-7; D is undetermined. Trimming cost V 3 bases and J 9 bases, with 12 bases left between them. The CDR3 loop spans 12 amino acids. Germline CDR1 and CDR2: MGHDK and SYGVNS. CDR3 nucleotides: TGTGCCAGCAGTGATTGGTTTCACGGGCAGTACTTC. Protein: CASSDWFHGQYF.

The CDR3 nucleotides are TGTGCCAGCAGTGCCGATGGCAGAAACTATGGCTACACCTTC. This gives the protein CASSADGRNYGYTF. V usage is TRBV2 and J usage is TRBJ1-2; no clear D gene. The CDR3 is made up of 14 amino acids. Germline CDR1 and CDR2: SNHLY and FYNNEI. Trimming removed 4 bases at V and 2 bases at J, with 11 bases between.

V gene TRBV6-1 combines with J gene TRBJ2-7, with a weak D call TRBD1 (5 bases). CDR3 length: 17 amino acids. In germline, CDR1 is MNHNS, CDR2 SASEGT. V lost 2 bases and J lost 11, with 28 bases in between. CDR3 in amino acids: CASSEKVRAGMVPKEYF. The CDR3 nucleotides are TGTGCCAGCAGTGAAAAAGTCAGGGCAGGTATGGTGCCGAAGGAGTACTTC.

This chain connects TRBV5-5 to TRBJ2-2; D unclear. The germline CDR1 and CDR2 sequences are SGHKS and YYEKEE (reference sequence). CDR3 size: 13 residues. Trimming shortened V by 4 bases and J by 3 bases, and 7 bases separated the two germline ends. CDR3 sequence reads: CASSGLDTGELFF. The CDR3 DNA reads TGTGCCAGCAGCGGTTTAGACACCGGGGAGCTGTTTTTT.

This sequence joins TRBV2 and TRBJ2-7; D is possibly TRBD2 (5 bases). The germline V gene encodes CDR1 SNHLY and CDR2 FYNNEI. The V end was cut by 5 bases, the J end by 6 bases, with 14 bases between. The CDR3 contains 13 residues. CDR3: CASSTGQAGEQYF. CDR3 sequence (DNA): TGTGCCAGCAGTACCGGCCAGGCGGGCGAGCAGTACTTC.

The chain is built from TRBV28 and TRBJ1-1, with a possible D match to TRBD1 (6 bases). This CDR3 is 12 amino acids long. Germline-derived CDR1 and CDR2 are MDHEN and SYDVKM. Trimming removed 6 bases at V and 11 bases at J, with 16 bases between. The CDR3 loop is CASSLREGEAFF. CDR3 coding DNA: TGTGCCAGCAGCCTTAGGGAGGGGGAGGCTTTCTTT.

This chain links TRBV2 with TRBJ2-2, with no clear D. V was cut by 1 base and J by 2 bases, with 11 bases left in between. Germline CDR1 SNHLY, CDR2 FYNNEI. This CDR3 region has 16 residues. The DNA of the CDR3 is TGTGCCAGCAGTGAAGTTCTACCGGTTAACACCGGGGAGCTGTTTTTT. Translation: CASSEVLPVNTGELFF.